This TCR beta chain was found in a study of blood T cells in healthy people across ages. It was with a sample-barcoded 5' primer and a J-beta primer mix that a second PCR of roughly 6 to 12 cycles was run. TCRdb recomputed calls from the 5' RACE reads with MiXCR, one row per CDR3 protein. Of around 1.1 million distinct CDR3 sequences in the sample, around two fifths were seen once. This CDR3 is built from 16 residues. The V and J ends lost 3 bases and 4 bases, in that order; junction bases with no gene match: 6. CDR1 is LGHNA and CDR2 is YSLEER in the germline V gene. The V and J genes are TRBV4-3 and TRBJ2-3, with 11 bases matching TRBD2. This clonotype was obtained from a man aged 18 to 30 in good health. Sample: blood. The CDR3 DNA follows: TGCGCCAGCAGCCATGTTAGCGGGAGGGCTTCAGATACGCAGTATTTT. Protein product: CASSHVSGRASDTQYF.